Listed here are 8 T cell receptor beta chains from one sample, sequenced in a study of CD8 T cells in ankylosing spondylitis. MiXCR was run by TCRdb on the 5' RACE reads, yielding one entry per CDR3 protein. The sample includes 150,000 to 200,000 distinct CDR3 sequences, about a sixth of them seen just once. The sample consisted of blood, either unsorted or a sorted T cell fraction (not recorded which). Receptors were obtained from a male donor with ankylosing spondylitis or in good health (not recorded which).

This clonotype has only a few counts. This chain links TRBV29-1 with TRBJ2-5; D remains unclear. The CDR3 totals 14 residues. Trimming removed 0 bases from V and 2 bases from J, with 10 bases in between. CDR1 and CDR2 from the germline V gene are SQVTM and ANQGSEA. CDR3 DNA sequence: TGCAGCGTTGAAGATCCCAGGTATCAAGAGACCCAGTACTTC. The encoded protein is CSVEDPRYQETQYF.

The chain employs TRBV7-2 and TRBJ1-6; 9 positions agree with TRBD1. CDR1 and CDR2 from the germline V gene are SGHTA and FQGNSA. The CDR3 is 15 residues long. V was clipped by 0 bases and J by 12 bases; unmatched bases: 6. The CDR3 here is CASSLAPGQGLPLHF. Written as DNA, the CDR3 is TGTGCCAGCAGCTTAGCGCCGGGACAGGGATTACCCCTCCACTTT.

In its sample, this clonotype was seen a few times. This chain uses TRBV28 with TRBJ2-7; D is ambiguous. The CDR3 contains 12 residues. Trimming shortened V by 5 bases and J by 6 bases, and 11 bases separated the two germline ends. Looked up from germline, CDR1 is MDHEN and CDR2 is SYDVKM. The DNA for the CDR3 is TGTGCCAGCAGTCCTTGGGGTACCGAGCAGTACTTC. Residues: CASSPWGTEQYF.

The rearrangement uses TRBV6-1 and TRBJ1-2; possibly TRBD1 for D (5 bases). CDR3 length: 12 residues. Germline-derived CDR1 and CDR2 are MNHNS and SASEGT. The V end lost 4 bases, the J end lost 8 bases, and 11 bases lay between the germline ends. CDR3 residues: CASSARVFGYTF. CDR3 bases: TGTGCCAGCAGTGCCAGGGTTTTCGGCTACACCTTC.

The J gene is TRBJ1-1, the V gene TRBV11-2; 9 nucleotides align to TRBD1. CDR1 SGHAT and CDR2 FQNNGV come from the germline V gene. V shed 4 bases and J 11 bases; nucleotides not matched to a gene: 11. The CDR3 extends over 14 amino acids. The CDR3 here is CASSSPKSDRGAFF. The DNA for the CDR3 is TGTGCCAGCAGCTCCCCTAAATCCGACAGGGGGGCTTTCTTT.

The rearrangement uses TRBV3-1 and TRBJ2-2; no firm D call. Germline V CDR1 and CDR2: LGHDT, YNNKEL (reference sequence). This CDR3 has 15 amino acids. The V end was cut by 10 bases, the J end by 6 bases, with 21 bases between. The CDR3 spells CATCQDAAKPGELFF. In DNA, the CDR3 is TGTGCCACCTGCCAAGATGCTGCCAAGCCCGGGGAGCTGTTTTTT.

This clonotype was detected a few times. The chain has TRBV12-3 or TRBV12-4 and TRBJ2-3, with TRBD2 matching over 15 bases. The CDR3 totals 16 residues. With 6 bases clipped from V and 5 bases from J, the junction kept 6 bases outside the gene matches. CDR3 residues: CASSTRTSGRVDTQYF. The CDR3 bases are TGTGCCAGCAGCACCCGGACTAGCGGGAGGGTAGATACGCAGTATTTT.

The chain carries TRBV28 and TRBJ2-3, with 11 positions matching TRBD2. V dropped 3 bases and J dropped 2; count of bases not matched to a gene: 10. This CDR3 comprises 18 residues. Germline V gives CDR1 MDHEN, CDR2 SYDVKM. The CDR3 DNA follows: TGTGCCAGCAGTTTCCCCACAAAACTAGCGGGAGACACAGATACGCAGTATTTT. It yields the protein CASSFPTKLAGDTDTQYF. The complete variable domain, with remaining parts taken from reference TRBV28 and TRBJ2-3, reads DVKVTQSSRYLVKRTGEKVFLECVQDMDHENMFWYRQDPGLGLRLIYFSYDVKMKEKGDIPEGYSVSREKKERFSLILESASTNQTSMYLCASSFPTKLAGDTDTQYFGPGTRLTVL.